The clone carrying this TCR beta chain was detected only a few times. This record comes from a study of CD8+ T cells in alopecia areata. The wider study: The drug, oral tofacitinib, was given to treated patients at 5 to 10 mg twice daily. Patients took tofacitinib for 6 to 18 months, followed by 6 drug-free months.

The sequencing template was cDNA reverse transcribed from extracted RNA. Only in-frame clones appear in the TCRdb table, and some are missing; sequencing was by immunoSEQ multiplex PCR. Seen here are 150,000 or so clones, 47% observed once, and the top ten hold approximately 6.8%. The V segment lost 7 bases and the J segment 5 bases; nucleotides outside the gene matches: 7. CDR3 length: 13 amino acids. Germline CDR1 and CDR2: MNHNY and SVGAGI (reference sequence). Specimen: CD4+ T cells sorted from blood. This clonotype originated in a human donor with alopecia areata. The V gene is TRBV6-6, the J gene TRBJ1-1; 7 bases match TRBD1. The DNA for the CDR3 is TGTGCCAGCATCAAGACAGGGAGGACTGAAGCTTTCTTT. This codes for CASIKTGRTEAFF.